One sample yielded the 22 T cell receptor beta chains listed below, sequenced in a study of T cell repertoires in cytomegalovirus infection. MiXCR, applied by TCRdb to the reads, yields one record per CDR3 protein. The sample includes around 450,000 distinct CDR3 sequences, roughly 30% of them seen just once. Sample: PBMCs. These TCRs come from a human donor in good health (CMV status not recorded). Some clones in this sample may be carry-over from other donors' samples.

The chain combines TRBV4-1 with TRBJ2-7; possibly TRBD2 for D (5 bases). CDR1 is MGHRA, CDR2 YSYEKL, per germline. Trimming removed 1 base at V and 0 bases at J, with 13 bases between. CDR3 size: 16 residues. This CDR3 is CASSQGYRAGSYEQYF. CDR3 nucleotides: TGCGCCAGCAGCCAAGGGTATAGGGCGGGCTCCTACGAGCAGTACTTC.

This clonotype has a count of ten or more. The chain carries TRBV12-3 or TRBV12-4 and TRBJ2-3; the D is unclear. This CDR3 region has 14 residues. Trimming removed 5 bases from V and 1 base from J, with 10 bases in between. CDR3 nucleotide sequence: TGTGCCAGCAGTGTTGTTGCGGGCACAGATACGCAGTATTTT. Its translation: CASSVVAGTDTQYF.

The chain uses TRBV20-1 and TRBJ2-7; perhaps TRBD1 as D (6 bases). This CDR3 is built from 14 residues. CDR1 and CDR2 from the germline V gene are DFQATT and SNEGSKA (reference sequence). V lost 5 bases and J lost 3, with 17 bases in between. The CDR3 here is CSAVNGQSHYEQYF. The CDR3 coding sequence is TGCAGTGCTGTTAATGGACAGAGCCACTACGAGCAGTACTTC.

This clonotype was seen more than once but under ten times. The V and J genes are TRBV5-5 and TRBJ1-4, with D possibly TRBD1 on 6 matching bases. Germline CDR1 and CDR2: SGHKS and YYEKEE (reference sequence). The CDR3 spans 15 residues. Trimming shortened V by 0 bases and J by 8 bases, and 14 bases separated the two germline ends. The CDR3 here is CASSLGQGRGEKLFF. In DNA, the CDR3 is TGTGCCAGCAGCTTGGGTCAGGGGCGCGGGGAAAAACTGTTTTTT.

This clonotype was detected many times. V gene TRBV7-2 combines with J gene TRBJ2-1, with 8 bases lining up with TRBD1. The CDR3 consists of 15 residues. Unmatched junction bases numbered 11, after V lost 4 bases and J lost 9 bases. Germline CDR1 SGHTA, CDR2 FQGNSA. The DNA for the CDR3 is TGTGCCAGCAGCTCTCACCGGACAGGGAATGGTGAGCAGTTCTTC. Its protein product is CASSSHRTGNGEQFF.

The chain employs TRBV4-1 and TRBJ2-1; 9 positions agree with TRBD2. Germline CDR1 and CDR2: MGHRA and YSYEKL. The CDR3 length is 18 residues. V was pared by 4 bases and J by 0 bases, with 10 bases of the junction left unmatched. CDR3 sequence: CASSLATSGFVSYNEQFF. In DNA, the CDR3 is TGCGCCAGCAGCCTGGCCACTAGCGGGTTCGTCTCCTACAATGAGCAGTTCTTC.

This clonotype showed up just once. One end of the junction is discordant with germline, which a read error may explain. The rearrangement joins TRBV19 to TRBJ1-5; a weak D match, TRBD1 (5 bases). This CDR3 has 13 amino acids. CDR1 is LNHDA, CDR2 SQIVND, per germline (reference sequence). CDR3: CDSSYRGNQPQHF. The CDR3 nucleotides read TGTGACAGTAGTTATAGGGGTAATCAGCCCCAGCATTTT.

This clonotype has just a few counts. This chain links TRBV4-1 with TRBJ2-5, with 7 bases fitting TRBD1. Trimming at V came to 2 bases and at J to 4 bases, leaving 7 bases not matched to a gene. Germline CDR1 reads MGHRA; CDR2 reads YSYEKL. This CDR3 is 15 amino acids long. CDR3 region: CASSQSGQVRETQYF. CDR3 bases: TGCGCCAGCAGCCAATCCGGACAGGTACGAGAGACCCAGTACTTC.

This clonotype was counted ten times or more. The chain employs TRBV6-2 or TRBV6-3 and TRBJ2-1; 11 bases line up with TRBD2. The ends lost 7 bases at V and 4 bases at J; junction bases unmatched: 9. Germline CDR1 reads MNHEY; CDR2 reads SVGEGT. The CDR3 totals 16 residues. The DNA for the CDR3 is TGTGCCAGCACCGGACTAGCGGGTCTTTTGTACAATGAGCAGTTCTTC. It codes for CASTGLAGLLYNEQFF.

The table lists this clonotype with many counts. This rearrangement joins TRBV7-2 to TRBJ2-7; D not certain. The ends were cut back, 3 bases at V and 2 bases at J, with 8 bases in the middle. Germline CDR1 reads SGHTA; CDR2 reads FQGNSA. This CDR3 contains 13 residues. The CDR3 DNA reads TGTGCCAGCAGCTTCTCCGCCACCTACGAGCAGTACTTC. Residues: CASSFSATYEQYF.

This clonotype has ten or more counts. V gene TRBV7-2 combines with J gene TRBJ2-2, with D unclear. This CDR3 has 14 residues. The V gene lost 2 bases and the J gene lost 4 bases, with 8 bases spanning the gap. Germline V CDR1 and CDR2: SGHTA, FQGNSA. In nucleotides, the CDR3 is TGTGCCAGCAGCTTACGTATTCCCACCGGGGAGCTGTTTTTT. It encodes CASSLRIPTGELFF.

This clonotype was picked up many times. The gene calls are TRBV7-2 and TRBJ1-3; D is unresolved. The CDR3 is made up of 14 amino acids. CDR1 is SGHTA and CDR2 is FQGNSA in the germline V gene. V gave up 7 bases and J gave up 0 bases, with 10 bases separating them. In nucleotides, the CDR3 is TGTGCCAGCAAATATTTGGCCTCTGGAAACACCATATATTTT. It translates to CASKYLASGNTIYF.

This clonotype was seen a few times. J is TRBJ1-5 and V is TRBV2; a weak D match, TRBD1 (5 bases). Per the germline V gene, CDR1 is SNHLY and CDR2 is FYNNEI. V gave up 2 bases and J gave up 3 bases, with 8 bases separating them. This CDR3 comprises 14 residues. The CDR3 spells CASSERDYNQPQHF. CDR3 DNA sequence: TGTGCCAGCAGTGAAAGGGACTACAATCAGCCCCAGCATTTT.

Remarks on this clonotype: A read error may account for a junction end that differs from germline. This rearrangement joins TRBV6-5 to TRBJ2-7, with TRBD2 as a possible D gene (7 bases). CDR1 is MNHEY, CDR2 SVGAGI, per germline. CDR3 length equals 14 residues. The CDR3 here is CSSRKGGPAYEQYF. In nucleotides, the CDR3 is TGTTCCAGCAGGAAGGGGGGGCCGGCCTACGAGCAGTACTTC.

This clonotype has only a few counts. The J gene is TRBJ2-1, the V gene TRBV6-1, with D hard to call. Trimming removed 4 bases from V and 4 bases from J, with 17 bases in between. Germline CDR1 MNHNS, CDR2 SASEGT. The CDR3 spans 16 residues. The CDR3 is CASSALQPTKYNEQFF. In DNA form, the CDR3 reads TGTGCCAGCAGTGCTTTACAACCAACAAAATACAATGAGCAGTTCTTC.

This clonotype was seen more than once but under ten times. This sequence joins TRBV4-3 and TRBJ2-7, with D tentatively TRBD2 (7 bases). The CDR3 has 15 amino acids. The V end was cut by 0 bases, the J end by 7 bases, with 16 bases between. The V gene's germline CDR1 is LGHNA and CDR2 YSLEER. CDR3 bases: TGCGCCAGCAGCCAAGATCGGGGGGCGCAGGTTGAGCAGTACTTC. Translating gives CASSQDRGAQVEQYF.

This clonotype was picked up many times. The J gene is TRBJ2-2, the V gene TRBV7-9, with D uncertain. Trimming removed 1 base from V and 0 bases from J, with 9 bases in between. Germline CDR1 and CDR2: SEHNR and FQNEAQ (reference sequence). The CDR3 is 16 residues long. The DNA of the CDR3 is TGTGCCAGCAGCTTAGGGCTAACCGCGAACACCGGGGAGCTGTTTTTT. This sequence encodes CASSLGLTANTGELFF. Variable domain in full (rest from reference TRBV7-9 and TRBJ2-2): DTGVSQNPRHKITKRGQNVTFRCDPISEHNRLYWYRQTLGQGPEFLTYFQNEAQLEKSRLLSDRFSAERPKGSFSTLEIQRTEQGDSAMYLCASSLGLTANTGELFFGEGSRLTVL.

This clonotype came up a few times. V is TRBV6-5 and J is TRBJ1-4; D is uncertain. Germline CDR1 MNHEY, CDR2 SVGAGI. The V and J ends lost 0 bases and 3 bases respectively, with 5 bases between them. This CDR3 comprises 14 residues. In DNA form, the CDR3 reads TGTGCCAGCAGTTACTCCGGAGCTAATGAAAAACTGTTTTTT. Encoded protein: CASSYSGANEKLFF.

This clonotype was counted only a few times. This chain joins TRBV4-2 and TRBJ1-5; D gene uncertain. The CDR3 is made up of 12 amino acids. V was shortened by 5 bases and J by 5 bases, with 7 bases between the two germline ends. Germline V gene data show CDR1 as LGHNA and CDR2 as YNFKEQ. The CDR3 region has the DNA TGTGCCAGCAGCGCCCCTCATCAGCCCCAGCATTTT. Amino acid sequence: CASSAPHQPQHF.

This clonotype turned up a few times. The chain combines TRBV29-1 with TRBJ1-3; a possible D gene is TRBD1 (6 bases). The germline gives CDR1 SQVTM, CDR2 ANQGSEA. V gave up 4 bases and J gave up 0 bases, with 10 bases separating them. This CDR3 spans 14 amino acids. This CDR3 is CSVGGPSSGNTIYF. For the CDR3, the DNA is TGCAGCGTTGGGGGGCCCTCCTCTGGAAACACCATATATTTT.

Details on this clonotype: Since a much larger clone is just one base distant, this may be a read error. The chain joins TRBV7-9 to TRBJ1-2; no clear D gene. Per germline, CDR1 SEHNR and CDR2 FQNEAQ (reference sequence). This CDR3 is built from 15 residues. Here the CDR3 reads CASSLVTELNYGSTF. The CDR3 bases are TGTGCCAGCAGCTTAGTAACGGAGTTAAACTATGGCTCCACCTTC.

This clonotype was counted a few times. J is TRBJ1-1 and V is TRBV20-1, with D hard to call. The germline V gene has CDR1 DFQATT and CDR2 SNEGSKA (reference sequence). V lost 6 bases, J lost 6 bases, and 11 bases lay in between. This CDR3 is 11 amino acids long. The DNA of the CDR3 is TGCAGTGCCCCGAGAGGGCCTGAAGCTTTCTTT. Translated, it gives CSAPRGPEAFF.